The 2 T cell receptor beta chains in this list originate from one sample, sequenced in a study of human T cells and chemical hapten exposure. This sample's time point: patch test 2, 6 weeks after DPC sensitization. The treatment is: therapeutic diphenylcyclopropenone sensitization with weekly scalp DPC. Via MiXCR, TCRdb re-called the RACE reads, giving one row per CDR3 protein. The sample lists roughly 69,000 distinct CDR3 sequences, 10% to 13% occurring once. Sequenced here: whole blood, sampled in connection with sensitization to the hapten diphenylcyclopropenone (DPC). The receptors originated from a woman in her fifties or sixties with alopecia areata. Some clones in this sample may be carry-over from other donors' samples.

The CDR3 bases are TGTGCCAGCAGTTTATGGGGAAGCAATTCACCCCTCCACTTT. Translated, it gives CASSLWGSNSPLHF. The chain couples TRBV27 to TRBJ1-6; D uncertain. Germline CDR1 reads MNHEY; CDR2 reads SMNVEV (reference sequence). CDR3 length equals 14 residues. V lost 1 base and J 7 bases, leaving 8 bases between the germline ends.

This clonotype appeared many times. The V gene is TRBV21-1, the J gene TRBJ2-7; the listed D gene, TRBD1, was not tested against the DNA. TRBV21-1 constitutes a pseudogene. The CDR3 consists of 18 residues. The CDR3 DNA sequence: TGTGCCAGCAGTCACAACCCACCGGGACATCCGAGGGTCCACGAGCAGTACTTC. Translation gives CASSHNPPGHPRVHEQYF.